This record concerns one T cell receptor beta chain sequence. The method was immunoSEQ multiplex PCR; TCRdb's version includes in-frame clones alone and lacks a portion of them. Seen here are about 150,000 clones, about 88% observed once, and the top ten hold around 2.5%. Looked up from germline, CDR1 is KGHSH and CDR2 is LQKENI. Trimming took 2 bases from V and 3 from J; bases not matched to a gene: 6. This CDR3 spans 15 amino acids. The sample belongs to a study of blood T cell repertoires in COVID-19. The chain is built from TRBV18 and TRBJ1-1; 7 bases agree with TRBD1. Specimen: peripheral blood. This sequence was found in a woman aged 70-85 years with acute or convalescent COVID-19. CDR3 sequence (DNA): TGTGCCAGCTCACCAGGACAGGCGGGGTACACTGAAGCTTTCTTT. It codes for CASSPGQAGYTEAFF.